This T cell receptor beta chain stems from a study of OX40 agonist ivuxolimab in advanced cancers. Study in general: Aged roughly 23 to 85 with a mean of approximately 60 years, they were under 85% male. Partial response was recorded in three patients: one hepatocellular carcinoma and two cutaneous melanoma cases.

Data came from immunoSEQ multiplex PCR; TCRdb stores just in-frame clones and leaves some out. Among some 39,000 clones, 70% to 90% were seen once, and the ten largest hold 13%. Excluded were patients having autoimmune disease history or systemic immunosuppression. The study sampled blood at baseline, cycle 4 day 1, and cycle 7 day 1. Sequencing used CD4+ or CD8+ T cells sorted from blood, obtained in a trial of the OX40 agonist ivuxolimab. The sequence was collected from an adult with an advanced solid tumor such as melanoma, head and neck, liver or kidney cancer.

The CDR3 bases are TGTGCCAGCAGTCAAAGCGGGGGGGTCGGGGAGCTGTTTTTT. Protein sequence: CASSQSGGVGELFF. The chain combines TRBV6-6 with TRBJ2-2; 10 bases are shared with TRBD2. Unmatched junction bases numbered 4, after V lost 5 bases and J lost 7 bases. The CDR3 consists of 14 residues. The V gene's germline CDR1 is MNHNY and CDR2 SVGAGI (reference sequence).